The present entry profiles one T cell receptor beta chain with its context. Its antigen remains unknown. Trimming cost V 2 bases and J 4 bases; bases outside gene matches: 2. Germline V gene sequence: CDR1 SGHRS, CDR2 YFSETQ. The CDR3 loop spans 14 amino acids. The sample originates from a study of cytomegalovirus exposure and HLA in healthy donors. Study-level points and caveats: Upon later analysis, TCR association rates were observed to vary by HLA locus, being highest for DRB1 and lowest for HLA-C. Of the V segments, some could not be distinguished, including TRBV6-2 and TRBV6-3, and were excluded.

With 60 Vbeta and 13 Jbeta primers, the PCR was carried out. Profiling relied on immunoSEQ multiplex PCR, and the TCRdb table lists in-frame clones only, not all of them. The data show some 200,000 clones, with over 75% seen just once and around 4% held by the top ten. This clonotype was obtained from a man in his forties or fifties in good health and CMV-seronegative. Material for sequencing was PBMCs. V usage is TRBV5-1 and J usage is TRBJ2-2, with TRBD1 matching 7 bases. CDR3 bases: TGCGCCAGCAGCTTTGGACAGGCCACCGGGGAGCTGTTTTTT. This encodes CASSFGQATGELFF.